A single sample gave rise to the 4 T cell receptor beta chains below, sequenced in a study of T-cell memory formation after mild COVID-19. In TCRdb, the 5' RACE reads were re-called with MiXCR into one record per CDR3 protein. The sample shows 250,000 to 400,000 distinct CDR3 sequences, around an eighth of them seen only once. The sample comprised PBMCs or a T cell subset sorted from them (not recorded which). Receptors originate from a man between 18 and 35 years old who had mild COVID-19 (a few samples of this study predate the infection). Cell type and time point are not known.

This chain connects TRBV7-2 to TRBJ2-1; 8 bases match TRBD2. This CDR3 has 15 amino acids. The V and J ends lost 5 bases and 6 bases, in that order; junction bases with no gene match: 9. The germline V gene has CDR1 SGHTA and CDR2 FQGNSA. In DNA, the CDR3 is TGTGCCAGCAGCCCTATCACTAGCGGACGCAATGAGCAGTTCTTC. As protein: CASSPITSGRNEQFF.

The chain couples TRBV12-3 or TRBV12-4 to TRBJ1-6, with D perhaps matching TRBD1 (6 bases). The V end was cut by 3 bases, the J end by 6 bases, with 9 bases between. This CDR3 has 14 residues. The DNA of the CDR3 is TGTGCCAGCAGTTTCACAGGGCCTAATTCACCCCTCCACTTT. It is translated as CASSFTGPNSPLHF.

The chain uses TRBV15 and TRBJ2-6; no clear D. CDR1 is LNHNV, CDR2 YYDKDF, per germline (reference sequence). V was clipped by 6 bases and J by 4 bases, with 7 bases between them. The CDR3 contains 13 residues. The CDR3 region is CATRFGGANVLTF. The CDR3 DNA follows: TGTGCCACCAGGTTCGGAGGGGCCAACGTCCTGACTTTC. Complete variable domain (other parts from reference TRBV15 and TRBJ2-6): DAMVIQNPRYQVTQFGKPVTLSCSQTLNHNVMYWYQQKSSQAPKLLFHYYDKDFNNEADTPDNFQSRRPNTSFCFLDIRSPGLGDTAMYLCATRFGGANVLTFGAGSRLTVL.

The chain is built from TRBV4-1 and TRBJ1-1; D not certain. Germline assignment: CDR1 MGHRA and CDR2 YSYEKL. V dropped 0 bases and J dropped 8 bases, with 10 bases sitting between them. The CDR3 totals 13 residues. CDR3 sequence reads: CASSQDWQAEAFF. CDR3 bases: TGCGCCAGCAGCCAAGATTGGCAGGCGGAAGCTTTCTTT.